This passage covers 6 T cell receptor beta chains from one sample sequenced in a study of cytomegalovirus exposure and HLA in healthy donors. The study ran its PCR with 60 Vbeta and 13 Jbeta primers. Produced via immunoSEQ multiplex PCR; TCRdb's table is partial and in-frame only. The repertoire holds more than 95,000 clones, about four fifths seen once, with around 3.6% in the top ten. Source material: PBMCs. The origin of the receptors is a man in his forties or fifties in good health and CMV-seronegative.

This clone was detected only a few times. The chain carries TRBV7-2 and TRBJ2-7, with 9 bases matching TRBD1. Trimming removed 0 bases from V and 3 bases from J; junction bases left unmatched: 3. The CDR3 covers 15 residues. Looked up from germline, CDR1 is SGHTA and CDR2 is FQGNSA. The CDR3: CASSLAGTGNYEQYF. In DNA form, the CDR3 reads TGTGCCAGCAGCTTAGCCGGGACAGGGAACTACGAGCAGTACTTC.

The chain has TRBV6-5 and TRBJ1-5; D remains ambiguous. Deletions cut 8 bases from V and 1 base from J, with 15 bases between. The CDR3 totals 15 residues. Germline CDR1 and CDR2: MNHEY and SVGAGI. The CDR3 is CASGRPRGSNQPQHF. The CDR3 DNA reads TGTGCCAGCGGACGGCCGCGGGGAAGCAATCAGCCCCAGCATTTT.

The chain carries TRBV19 and TRBJ1-1, with D maybe TRBD1 (5 bases). From germline, CDR1 is LNHDA and CDR2 SQIVND (reference sequence). V gave up 5 bases and J gave up 5 bases, with 18 bases separating them. This CDR3 is built from 15 residues. For the CDR3, the DNA is TGTGCCAGTAGTTCGAAAGCTCAGGGTGGGACTGAAGCTTTCTTT. Translation gives CASSSKAQGGTEAFF.

This clone showed up just a few times. The rearrangement links TRBV11-3 to TRBJ2-5, with 9 bases that match TRBD1. Germline-derived CDR1 and CDR2 are SGHNT and YENEEA. The length of the CDR3 is 13 residues. J lost 5 bases, V lost 6 bases, and 4 bases had no gene match. This CDR3 reads CASSDRGTETQYF. As DNA, the CDR3 is TGTGCCAGCAGTGACAGGGGGACGGAGACCCAGTACTTC.

In this sample, this clone turned up a few times. The chain couples TRBV19 to TRBJ2-6, with D perhaps TRBD1 (6 bases). V lost 4 bases, J lost 2 bases, and 9 bases lay in between. The germline V gene has CDR1 LNHDA and CDR2 SQIVND (reference sequence). This CDR3 has 15 residues. CDR3 amino acids: CASSTTGTGANVLTF. Here the CDR3 DNA reads TGTGCCAGTAGTACAACAGGGACTGGGGCCAACGTCCTGACTTTC. Full variable domain (missing parts from reference TRBV19 and TRBJ2-6): DGGITQSPKYLFRKEGQNVTLSCEQNLNHDAMYWYRQDPGQGLRLIYYSQIVNDFQKGDIAEGYSVSREKKESFPLTVTSAQKNPTAFYLCASSTTGTGANVLTFGAGSRLTVL.

The chain carries TRBV10-3 and TRBJ1-6; 9 bases fit TRBD1. V was clipped by 6 bases and J by 7 bases; unmatched bases: 4. The CDR3 has 14 amino acids. Germline CDR1 is ENHRY and CDR2 is SYGVKD. The CDR3 spells CAIRTTGGNSPLHF. The CDR3 DNA follows: TGTGCCATCAGAACGACAGGGGGGAATTCACCCCTCCACTTT.